The subject of this entry is one T cell receptor beta chain. The table came from immunoSEQ multiplex PCR; TCRdb's copy has only in-frame clones and leaves some out. Found here are roughly 70,000 clones, 85% to 90% of them singletons; the top ten hold 0.4% to 0.65%. The record originates from a study of OX40 agonist ivuxolimab in advanced cancers. This receptor was identified in an adult with an advanced solid tumor such as melanoma, head and neck, liver or kidney cancer. The sample was CD4+ or CD8+ T cells sorted from blood, taken in a trial of the OX40 agonist ivuxolimab.

The CDR3 sequence is CASSNHAGDLAKNIQYF. In DNA, the CDR3 is TGTGCCAGCAGCAACCATGCGGGAGACCTAGCCAAAAACATTCAGTACTTC. J is TRBJ2-4 and V is TRBV9, with 7 nucleotides matching TRBD2. CDR1 is SGDLS, CDR2 YYNGEE, per germline. This CDR3 spans 17 amino acids. J was trimmed by 0 bases and V by 4 bases; bases with no gene match: 10.